This T cell receptor beta chain was observed in a study of blood T cell repertoires in COVID-19. Study in general: T cells, B-cell-depleted T cells, or PBMCs supplied cDNA or gDNA.

Clones were sequenced by immunoSEQ multiplex PCR, and TCRdb holds only the in-frame ones, with some missing. This table has approximately 300,000 clones, 70% to 90% appearing once. Source material: peripheral blood. The clonotype was recovered from a woman between 50 and 59 years old with active or convalescent COVID-19.

For the CDR3, the DNA is TGTGCCAGCTCCCTTACTCTGCGGGAGGATACGGATACGCAGTATTTT. Its translation is CASSLTLREDTDTQYF. The chain uses TRBV5-4 and TRBJ2-3, with TRBD2 identical over 8 bases. Germline-derived CDR1 and CDR2 are SGHNT and YYREEE (reference sequence). The CDR3 is 16 residues long. V was clipped by 7 bases and J by 6 bases; unmatched bases: 16.